The subject of this entry is one TCR beta chain. This specimen belongs to a study of monozygotic twins with inflammatory bowel disease. TCRdb derives one entry per CDR3 protein from the 5' RACE reads, leaving out DNA. This repertoire includes about 300,000 distinct CDR3 sequences. The V gene's germline CDR1 is SQVTM and CDR2 ANQGSEA. CDR3 length equals 14 residues. The chain links TRBV29-1 to TRBJ2-6; TCRdb reports TRBD1, a call that lacks DNA to check it against. The source is a human donor with ulcerative colitis or Crohn's disease, or a healthy co-twin of an affected twin (not recorded which). Sequenced material: blood. The CDR3 is CSVITGTGANVLTF.